Here is one T cell receptor beta chain with its context. This CDR3 spans 12 amino acids. The V and J ends lost 4 bases and 4 bases, in that order; junction bases with no gene match: 0. Looked up from germline, CDR1 is SEHNR and CDR2 is FQNEAQ (reference sequence). This sample was included in a study of radiotherapy plus CTLA-4 blockade in lung cancer. Measured with immunoSEQ multiplex PCR; TCRdb has only the in-frame clones, and not every one. The sample lists more than 95,000 clones, 60% to 75% occurring once. The sequenced sample was peripheral blood, obtained from a patient treated with radiotherapy plus ipilimumab. This TCR was sampled from a human donor with non-small cell lung cancer who had a partial response to radiotherapy plus ipilimumab. Some clones in this sample may be carry-over from other donors' samples. The rearrangement joins TRBV7-9 to TRBJ2-7; TRBD1 matches at 8 bases. For the CDR3, the DNA is TGTGCCAGCAGCTGGACAGGGTACGAGCAGTACTTC. This gives the protein CASSWTGYEQYF.